This T cell receptor beta chain derives from a study of radiotherapy plus CTLA-4 blockade in lung cancer. Background on the study: Objective responses emerged in under 20% of patients, and around 31% attained disease control.

The CDR3 sequence is 15 residues long. Per germline, CDR1 SGHNT and CDR2 YENEEA. V was clipped by 1 base and J by 3 bases; unmatched bases: 6. Focal radiation and CTLA-4 blockade (ipilimumab) were tested in chemo-refractory metastatic non-small-cell lung cancer patients. Regarding the study as a whole: Expansion of tumor-derived TCR clones was observed in blood after radiotherapy plus ipilimumab.

With regard to this clone: Its antigen is unknown.

Profiled with immunoSEQ multiplex PCR; TCRdb holds only in-frame clones, not every one. The data hold around 44,000 clones, with less than 90% observed a single time. This receptor was taken from a human donor with non-small cell lung cancer that progressed on radiotherapy plus ipilimumab. Some clones in this sample may be carry-over from other donors' samples. Sequencing was performed on peripheral blood, taken from a patient treated with radiotherapy plus ipilimumab. The chain links TRBV11-3 to TRBJ2-7; TRBD2 matches 7 bases. The CDR3 DNA follows: TGTGCCAGCAGCTTAGGCGGGGGATCATACTACGAGCAGTACTTC. This encodes CASSLGGGSYYEQYF. Full variable domain (remainder filled in from reference TRBV11-3 and TRBJ2-7): EAGVVQSPRYKIIEKKQPVAFWCNPISGHNTLYWYLQNLGQGPELLIRYENEEAVDDSQLPKDRFSAERLKGVDSTLKIQPAELGDSAVYLCASSLGGGSYYEQYFGPGTRLTVT.